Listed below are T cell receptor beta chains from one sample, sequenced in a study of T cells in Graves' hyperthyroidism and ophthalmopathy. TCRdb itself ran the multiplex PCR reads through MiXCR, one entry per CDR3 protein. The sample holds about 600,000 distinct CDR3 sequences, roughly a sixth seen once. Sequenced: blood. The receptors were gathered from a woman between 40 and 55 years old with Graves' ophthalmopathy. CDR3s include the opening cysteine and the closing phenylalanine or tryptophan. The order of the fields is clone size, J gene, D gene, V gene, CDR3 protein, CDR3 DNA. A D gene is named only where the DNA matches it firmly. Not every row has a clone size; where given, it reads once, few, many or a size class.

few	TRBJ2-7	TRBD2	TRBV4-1	CASSQGASGGSYEQYF	TGCGCCAGCAGCCAAGGTGCTAGCGGAGGATCCTACGAGCAGTACTTC
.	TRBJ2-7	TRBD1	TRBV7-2	CASSRPGTGVEQYF	TGTGCCAGCAGCCGACCCGGGACAGGGGTCGAGCAGTACTTC
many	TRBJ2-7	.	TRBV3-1	CASSLGVGQSYEQYF	TGTGCCAGCAGCCTAGGAGTAGGACAATCCTACGAGCAGTACTTC
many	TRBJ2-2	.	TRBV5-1	CASSLRLGDTGELFF	TGCGCCAGCAGCCTTAGACTAGGGGACACCGGGGAGCTGTTTTTT
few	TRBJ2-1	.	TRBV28	CASSSLGGNEQFF	TGTGCCAGCAGTTCACTGGGGGGCAATGAGCAGTTCTTC
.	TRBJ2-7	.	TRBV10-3	CAISESTGVAGTRVNEQYF	TGTGCCATCAGTGAGTCGACGGGGGTTGCCGGGACTCGGGTGAACGAGCAGTACTTC
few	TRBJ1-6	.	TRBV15	CATSRDRVSYNSPLHF	TGTGCCACCAGCAGAGATAGGGTGTCCTATAATTCACCCCTCCACTTT
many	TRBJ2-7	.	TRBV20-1	CSAKRTVYEQYF	TGCAGTGCAAAAAGGACGGTCTACGAGCAGTACTTC
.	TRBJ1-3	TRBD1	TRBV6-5	CASSYRPGQGEYF	TGTGCCAGCAGTTACCGTCCCGGACAGGGGGAATATTTT
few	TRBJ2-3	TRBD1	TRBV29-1	CRTGGTDTQYF	TGCAGGACAGGGGGGACAGATACGCAGTATTTT
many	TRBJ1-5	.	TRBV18	CASSEQGAQPQHF	TGTGCCAGCTCAGAACAGGGTGCTCAGCCCCAGCATTTT
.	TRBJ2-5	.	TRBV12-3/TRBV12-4	CASSLNIGGLGETQYF	TGTGCCAGCAGTTTAAACATCGGGGGGCTCGGGGAGACCCAGTACTTC
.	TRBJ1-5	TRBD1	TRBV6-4	CASTRTGVDQPQHF	TGTGCCAGCACAAGGACAGGGGTAGATCAGCCCCAGCATTTT
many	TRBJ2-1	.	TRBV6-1	CASSLGVLFYNEQFF	TGTGCCAGCAGTCTCGGGGTCCTCTTCTACAATGAGCAGTTCTTC
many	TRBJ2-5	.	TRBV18	CASSPTYQETQYF	TGTGCCAGCTCACCGACGTACCAAGAGACCCAGTACTTC
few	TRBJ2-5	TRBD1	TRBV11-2	CASSLRTGGFKGETQYF	TGTGCCAGCAGCCTCCGGACAGGGGGCTTTAAGGGAGAGACCCAGTACTTC
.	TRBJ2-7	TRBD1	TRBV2	CASSGQGATYEQYF	TGTGCCAGCAGTGGGCAGGGGGCAACCTACGAGCAGTACTTC
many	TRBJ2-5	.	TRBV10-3	CAISEGQSETQYF	TGTGCCATCAGTGAGGGACAGTCCGAGACCCAGTACTTC
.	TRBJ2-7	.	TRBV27	CASSRLNEDEQYF	TGTGCCAGCAGCCGCCTTAACGAGGACGAGCAGTACTTC
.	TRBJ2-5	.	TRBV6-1	CASSTSGAGAPTQYF	TGTGCCAGCAGTACGTCCGGTGCTGGAGCCCCGACCCAGTACTTC
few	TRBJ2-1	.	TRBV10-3	CAISETALTSYNEQFF	TGTGCCATCAGTGAAACGGCACTGACCTCCTACAATGAGCAGTTCTTC
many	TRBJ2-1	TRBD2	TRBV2	CASTKGLAVDLYNEQFF	TGTGCCAGCACTAAGGGACTAGCGGTAGATCTTTACAATGAGCAGTTCTTC
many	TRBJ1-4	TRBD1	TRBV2	CASSPTGVPNEKLFF	TGTGCCAGCAGTCCTACAGGGGTTCCCAATGAAAAACTGTTTTTT
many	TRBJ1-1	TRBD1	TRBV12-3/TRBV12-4	CASRPSGQGGTEAFF	TGTGCCAGCAGACCTAGTGGACAGGGCGGCACTGAAGCTTTCTTT
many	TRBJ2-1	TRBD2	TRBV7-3	CASSLKVAGSYNEQFF	TGTGCCAGCAGCTTAAAGGTAGCGGGGTCCTACAATGAGCAGTTCTTC
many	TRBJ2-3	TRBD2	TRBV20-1	CSARDLAGGPDTQYF	TGCAGTGCTAGAGATCTAGCGGGAGGGCCAGATACGCAGTATTTT
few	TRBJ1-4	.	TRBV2	CASSSNRAPNEKLFF	TGTGCCAGCAGTTCAAACCGGGCTCCGAATGAAAAACTGTTTTTT
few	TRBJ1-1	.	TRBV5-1	CASSLGPVADTEAFF	TGCGCCAGCAGCTTGGGCCCCGTCGCCGACACTGAAGCTTTCTTT
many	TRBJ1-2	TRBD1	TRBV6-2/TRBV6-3	CASSATGLDYGYTF	TGTGCCAGCAGTGCGACAGGGCTCGACTATGGCTACACCTTC
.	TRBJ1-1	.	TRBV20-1	CSAPKTVNTEAFF	TGCAGTGCTCCGAAGACAGTGAACACTGAAGCTTTCTTT
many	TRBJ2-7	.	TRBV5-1	CASSLARAGEQYF	TGCGCCAGCAGCTTGGCCAGGGCAGGCGAGCAGTACTTC
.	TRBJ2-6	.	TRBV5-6	CASSAGGRYSGANVLTF	TGTGCCAGCAGCGCGGGTGGTCGCTACTCTGGGGCCAACGTCCTGACTTTC
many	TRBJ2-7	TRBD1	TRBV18	CASSPYRGSHEQYF	TGTGCCAGCTCACCTTACAGGGGGTCCCACGAGCAGTACTTC
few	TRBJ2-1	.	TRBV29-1	CSVVPQSYNEQFF	TGCAGCGTTGTTCCACAATCCTACAATGAGCAGTTCTTC
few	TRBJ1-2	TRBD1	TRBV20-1	CSAINNWDRESYGYTF	TGCAGTGCTATAAACAACTGGGACAGGGAGAGCTATGGCTACACCTTC
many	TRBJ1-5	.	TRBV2	CASSDRRVSNQPQHF	TGTGCCAGCAGTGATAGGCGGGTTAGCAATCAGCCCCAGCATTTT
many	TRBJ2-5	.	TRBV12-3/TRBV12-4	CASSPNRGVSGEGETQYF	TGTGCCAGCAGTCCCAATAGGGGGGTGTCGGGGGAGGGAGAGACCCAGTACTTC
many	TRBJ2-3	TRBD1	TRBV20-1	CSARTGEGTDTQYF	TGCAGTGCTAGGACAGGGGAGGGCACAGATACGCAGTATTTT
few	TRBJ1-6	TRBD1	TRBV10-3	CAISGGDRDGSPLHF	TGTGCCATCAGTGGCGGGGACAGGGATGGCTCACCCCTCCACTTT
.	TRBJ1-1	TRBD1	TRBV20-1	CSARKGRGLSNTEAFF	TGCAGTGCTAGGAAGGGCAGGGGGCTCTCGAACACTGAAGCTTTCTTT
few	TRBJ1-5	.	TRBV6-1	CASRGDQPQHF	TGTGCCAGCAGGGGAGATCAGCCCCAGCATTTT
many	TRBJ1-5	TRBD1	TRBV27	CASSWTGESNQPQHF	TGTGCCAGCAGTTGGACAGGGGAAAGCAATCAGCCCCAGCATTTT
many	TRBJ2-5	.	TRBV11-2	CASGRPGVWETQYF	TGTGCCAGCGGCCGTCCGGGAGTTTGGGAGACCCAGTACTTC
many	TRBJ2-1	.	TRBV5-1	CASSWTVYNEQFF	TGCGCCAGCAGCTGGACAGTGTACAATGAGCAGTTCTTC
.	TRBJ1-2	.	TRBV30	CAWSAHRVSYDYTF	TGTGCCTGGAGTGCCCACAGGGTTTCATATGACTACACCTTC
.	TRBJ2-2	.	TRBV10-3	CAISESPTSIRDTGELFF	TGTGCCATCAGTGAGTCGCCGACTAGTATTCGGGACACCGGGGAGCTGTTTTTT
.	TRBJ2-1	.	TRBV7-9	CASGSSENNEQFF	TGTGCCAGCGGGAGCTCAGAAAACAATGAGCAGTTCTTC
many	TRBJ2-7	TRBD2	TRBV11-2	CASSQGPGGPNSYEQYF	TGTGCCAGCAGCCAGGGCCCGGGAGGGCCGAACTCCTACGAGCAGTACTTC
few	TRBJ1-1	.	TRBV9	CASSASGSTEAFF	TGTGCCAGCAGCGCCTCGGGGAGCACTGAAGCTTTCTTT